A single sample is the source of the 13 T cell receptor beta chains below, sequenced in a study of memory CD4+ T cells and cytomegalovirus serostatus. The sort gate was single viable CD3+CD4+CD8-CD45RO+ cells for memory CD4+ T cells. Clones were sequenced by immunoSEQ multiplex PCR, and TCRdb holds only the in-frame ones, with some missing. The table lists about 50,000 clones, about four fifths of them singletons. Sequencing was carried out using memory CD4+ T cells from blood. The receptors here all came from an adult in good health and CMV-seronegative.

The V call is TRBV7-8, the J call TRBJ1-3; D not resolved. Trimming took 6 bases from V and 3 from J, leaving 15 bases between them. The CDR3 runs to 15 residues. Germline V gives CDR1 SGHVS, CDR2 FQNEAQ. In DNA form, the CDR3 reads TGTGCCAGCAGTCACGGTGGAGAAAATGGAAACACCATATATTTT. Translating gives CASSHGGENGNTIYF.

The rearrangement links TRBV10-3 to TRBJ2-7; D remains ambiguous. The CDR3 runs to 15 residues. Germline CDR1 is ENHRY and CDR2 is SYGVKD. V gave up 3 bases and J gave up 3 bases, with 15 bases separating them. Here the CDR3 DNA reads TGTGCCATCAGTGACCCAGGTAAAAGAAACTACGAGCAGTACTTC. Translating gives CAISDPGKRNYEQYF.

This clone was counted a single time. V and J are TRBV28 and TRBJ2-7; 7 bases are a match to TRBD1. The V and J ends lost 6 bases and 3 bases, in that order; junction bases with no gene match: 2. The germline CDR1 and CDR2 sequences are MDHEN and SYDVKM. The CDR3 length is 12 residues. CDR3 DNA: TGTGCCAGCAGGACAGGGATCTACGAGCAGTACTTC. This codes for CASRTGIYEQYF. Looking up the rest from reference TRBV28 and TRBJ2-7 gives the full variable domain: DVKVTQSSRYLVKRTGEKVFLECVQDMDHENMFWYRQDPGLGLRLIYFSYDVKMKEKGDIPEGYSVSREKKERFSLILESASTNQTSMYLCASRTGIYEQYFGPGTRLTVT.

The chain links TRBV14 to TRBJ1-5; D possibly corresponds to TRBD1 (5 bases). CDR3 size: 15 residues. Trimming pared 3 bases from V and 7 bases from J, leaving 16 bases between. CDR1 is SGHDN and CDR2 is FVKESK in the germline V gene. CDR3: CASSHPGHHPQPQHF. CDR3 DNA sequence: TGTGCCAGCAGCCATCCAGGACACCATCCACAGCCCCAGCATTTT. Drawing the rest from reference TRBV14 and TRBJ1-5, the complete variable domain is EAGVTQFPSHSVIEKGQTVTLRCDPISGHDNLYWYRRVMGKEIKFLLHFVKESKQDESGMPNNRFLAERTGGTYSTLKVQPAELEDSGVYFCASSHPGHHPQPQHFGDGTRLSIL.

The chain recombines TRBV7-9 with TRBJ2-2, with D perhaps assigned TRBD1 or TRBD2 (5 bases each). Germline CDR1 and CDR2: SEHNR and FQNEAQ (reference sequence). This CDR3 is 15 amino acids long. The germline V and J ends were trimmed by 5 bases and 3 bases, with 13 bases remaining between them. CDR3 DNA: TGTGCCAGCAGCCCGGGACCTGCATACACCGGGGAGCTGTTTTTT. Protein sequence: CASSPGPAYTGELFF.

Turning to this clone: Other nucleotide sequences in the sample specify the same CDR3. The chain employs TRBV6-1 and TRBJ1-1; 9 bases agree with TRBD1. The CDR3 spans 14 residues. Germline CDR1 MNHNS, CDR2 SASEGT. Trimming took 6 bases from V and 1 from J; bases not matched to a gene: 3. The CDR3 coding sequence is TGTGCCAGCAGGCAGGACAGGGGGAACACTGAAGCTTTCTTT. Amino acids: CASRQDRGNTEAFF.

This chain uses TRBV7-3 with TRBJ1-2; the D is unclear. The length of the CDR3 is 13 residues. The germline V gene has CDR1 SGHTA and CDR2 FQGTGA. The chain's CDR3 is CVRASRFPYGYTF. CDR3 in DNA: TGTGTTCGGGCGTCTCGGTTTCCCTATGGCTACACCTTC.

The chain employs TRBV27 and TRBJ2-7; D is undetermined. The germline V gene encodes CDR1 MNHEY and CDR2 SMNVEV (reference sequence). This CDR3 has 14 residues. The V end was cut by 6 bases, the J end by 0 bases, with 12 bases between. CDR3 residues: CASSRTRTSYEQYF. CDR3 sequence (DNA): TGTGCCAGCAGCAGAACACGGACCTCCTACGAGCAGTACTTC.

J is TRBJ2-1 and V is TRBV6-5; weak D call: TRBD1 (6 bases). V was clipped by 5 bases and J by 7 bases, with 9 bases between them. The CDR3 loop spans 12 amino acids. Germline V lookup: CDR1 MNHEY, CDR2 SVGAGI. The CDR3 sequence: CASSQGGNEQFF. The CDR3 nucleotides read TGTGCCAGCAGTCAAGGGGGAAATGAGCAGTTCTTC.

In DNA, the CDR3 is TGTGCCAGCAGAGAGGACAGGGGGATCTATGGCTACACCTTC. It yields the protein CASREDRGIYGYTF. The chain couples TRBV6-1 to TRBJ1-2, with 10 bases that match TRBD1. V gave up 6 bases and J gave up 4 bases; unmatched junction bases: 5. CDR3 length: 14 amino acids. CDR1 is MNHNS, CDR2 SASEGT, per germline.

V is TRBV7-2 and J is TRBJ2-1, with TRBD2 matching 7 bases. The germline V gene has CDR1 SGHTA and CDR2 FQGNSA. The trim removed 0 bases at V and 2 bases at J, leaving 4 bases unmatched. The CDR3 runs to 16 residues. The CDR3 loop reads CASSLAGAGAYNEQFF. CDR3 in DNA: TGTGCCAGCAGCTTAGCCGGGGCGGGGGCCTACAATGAGCAGTTCTTC.

Only a few counts were recorded for this clone. CDR3 DNA: TGTGCCAGCAGTTACGTAGCGGGGGAGCAGTACTTC. Translated, it gives CASSYVAGEQYF. The V call is TRBV6-6, the J call TRBJ2-7; 8 bases fit TRBD2. The ends lost 2 bases at V and 7 bases at J; junction bases unmatched: 1. Germline V gene lookup returns CDR1 MNHNY and CDR2 SVGAGI (reference sequence). The CDR3 is 12 residues long.

The V gene is TRBV5-1, the J gene TRBJ1-2; tentatively, D is TRBD1 (6 bases). Per germline, CDR1 SGHRS and CDR2 YFSETQ. The V gene lost 5 bases and the J gene lost 0 bases, with 11 bases spanning the gap. This CDR3 has 14 amino acids. The CDR3 sequence: CASRGDTSNYGYTF. CDR3 in DNA: TGCGCCAGCAGGGGGGACACATCTAACTATGGCTACACCTTC.